The clone carrying this T cell receptor (beta chain) was observed a handful of times. The antigen remains undetermined. Using a J-beta primer mix together with a sample-barcoded 5' primer, a second PCR was run for roughly 7 to 12 cycles. Paired-end reads containing CDR3 totaled no fewer than 2.5 million for each sample. TCRdb reanalysed the 5' RACE reads using MiXCR and keeps one entry per CDR3 protein. Of approximately 1,000,000 distinct CDR3 sequences in the sample, less than 50% were seen once. Losses at the gene ends were 8 bases for V and 2 bases for J; bases not matched to a gene: 8. The germline CDR1 and CDR2 sequences are DFQATT and SNEGSKA (reference sequence). The CDR3 contains 13 residues. The sample is drawn from a study of blood T cells in healthy people across ages. Findings and limits, study-wide: PBMCs that were unsorted prevented a conclusive naive versus antigen-experienced comparison.

Sequencing input: blood. The chain combines TRBV20-1 with TRBJ2-5; 7 bases align to TRBD1. The origin of this receptor is a woman aged 60 to 75 in good health. This CDR3 is CSPLGDSQETQYF. Written as DNA, the CDR3 is TGCAGTCCCCTCGGGGACAGTCAAGAGACCCAGTACTTC.